A selection of T cell receptor beta chains follows, all from one sample in a study of cytomegalovirus exposure and HLA in healthy donors. Measured with immunoSEQ multiplex PCR; TCRdb has only the in-frame clones, and not every one. This table holds more than 70,000 clones, around 70% found once. The sequenced sample was PBMCs. The receptors derive from a woman aged 50 to 60 in good health and CMV-seropositive. Each CDR3 is given with its conserved first and last residue. A D gene is named only where the DNA matches it firmly. The listing skips clone size in some rows; elsewhere it reads once, few, many or a size class.

v_call: TRBV11-2; cdr3_length: 15; d_call: TRBD2; clone_size: few; j_call: TRBJ2-5; cdr3_aa: CASSLAGGALETQYF; cdr3_nt: TGTGCCAGCAGCTTAGCCGGGGGGGCGTTGGAGACCCAGTACTTC
v_call: TRBV5-4; cdr3_length: 14; d_call: -; clone_size: -; j_call: TRBJ2-7; cdr3_aa: CASSSGSPLYEQYF; cdr3_nt: TGTGCCAGCAGCTCGGGGTCGCCCCTCTACGAGCAGTACTTC
v_call: TRBV21-1; cdr3_length: 13; d_call: -; clone_size: -; j_call: TRBJ1-3; cdr3_aa: CASNDSSGNTIYF; cdr3_nt: TGTGCCAGCAACGACAGCTCTGGAAACACCATATATTTT
v_call: TRBV7-8; cdr3_length: 16; d_call: TRBD1; clone_size: few; j_call: TRBJ1-4; cdr3_aa: CASSLGQGGTNEKLFF; cdr3_nt: TGTGCCAGCAGCTTAGGACAGGGGGGCACTAATGAAAAACTGTTTTTT
v_call: TRBV19; cdr3_length: 11; d_call: -; clone_size: once; j_call: TRBJ2-5; cdr3_aa: CASSVRETQYF; cdr3_nt: TGTGCCAGTAGCGTGAGAGAGACCCAGTACTTC
v_call: TRBV28; cdr3_length: 14; d_call: -; clone_size: -; j_call: TRBJ2-5; cdr3_aa: CASIWSGGYETQYF; cdr3_nt: TGTGCCAGCATCTGGTCGGGTGGCTATGAGACCCAGTACTTC
v_call: TRBV11-1; cdr3_length: 17; d_call: TRBD2; clone_size: once; j_call: TRBJ2-6; cdr3_aa: CASSRSDGGLGANVLTF; cdr3_nt: TGTGCCAGCAGCCGGTCGGACGGGGGGTTAGGGGCCAACGTCCTGACTTTC
v_call: TRBV5-1; cdr3_length: 15; d_call: TRBD2; clone_size: -; j_call: TRBJ2-5; cdr3_aa: CASSPQAGGGETQYF; cdr3_nt: TGCGCCAGCAGCCCTCAAGCGGGAGGGGGAGAGACCCAGTACTTC
v_call: TRBV4-3; cdr3_length: 16; d_call: -; clone_size: -; j_call: TRBJ2-7; cdr3_aa: CASSQDFRGVYYEQYF; cdr3_nt: TGCGCCAGCAGCCAAGATTTCAGGGGTGTTTACTACGAGCAGTACTTC
v_call: TRBV28; cdr3_length: 19; d_call: TRBD2; clone_size: -; j_call: TRBJ2-7; cdr3_aa: CASSYHRGTSGRNRYEQYF; cdr3_nt: TGTGCCAGCAGTTACCATCGCGGGACTAGCGGGAGAAATCGCTACGAGCAGTACTTC
v_call: TRBV9; cdr3_length: 15; d_call: TRBD2; clone_size: -; j_call: TRBJ2-7; cdr3_aa: CASSISSGNPYEQYF; cdr3_nt: TGTGCCAGCAGCATCTCTAGCGGGAACCCCTACGAGCAGTACTTC
v_call: TRBV11-2; cdr3_length: 15; d_call: -; clone_size: -; j_call: TRBJ1-1; cdr3_aa: CASSLTPSRATEAFF; cdr3_nt: TGTGCCAGCAGCTTAACCCCCAGCAGGGCCACTGAAGCTTTCTTT
v_call: TRBV21-1; cdr3_length: 15; d_call: -; clone_size: -; j_call: TRBJ2-3; cdr3_aa: CASSGGQGETDTQYF; cdr3_nt: TGTGCCAGCAGCGGGGGACAGGGGGAAACAGATACGCAGTATTTT
v_call: TRBV5-1; cdr3_length: 14; d_call: -; clone_size: few; j_call: TRBJ1-4; cdr3_aa: CASSLSGVDEKLFF; cdr3_nt: TGCGCCAGCAGCTTGTCAGGGGTGGATGAAAAACTGTTTTTT
v_call: TRBV19; cdr3_length: 13; d_call: -; clone_size: -; j_call: TRBJ2-1; cdr3_aa: CATVDRSYNEQFF; cdr3_nt: TGTGCCACCGTGGACAGATCCTACAATGAGCAGTTCTTC
v_call: TRBV28; cdr3_length: 13; d_call: -; clone_size: -; j_call: TRBJ1-2; cdr3_aa: CASSLQGPYGYTF; cdr3_nt: TGTGCCAGCAGTTTACAGGGTCCCTATGGCTACACCTTC
v_call: TRBV6-5; cdr3_length: 13; d_call: TRBD1; clone_size: few; j_call: TRBJ2-7; cdr3_aa: CASSLGQHYEQYF; cdr3_nt: TGTGCCAGCAGTCTGGGACAGCACTACGAGCAGTACTTC
v_call: TRBV29-1; cdr3_length: 17; d_call: TRBD2; clone_size: -; j_call: TRBJ2-3; cdr3_aa: CSVTPTLAGIGTDTQYF; cdr3_nt: TGCAGCGTTACTCCTACCTTAGCGGGAATCGGGACAGATACGCAGTATTTT
v_call: TRBV4-3; cdr3_length: 15; d_call: -; clone_size: few; j_call: TRBJ2-2; cdr3_aa: CASSRWQEGTGELFF; cdr3_nt: TGCGCCAGCAGCCGGTGGCAGGAGGGCACCGGGGAGCTGTTTTTT
v_call: TRBV28; cdr3_length: 15; d_call: TRBD1; clone_size: -; j_call: TRBJ2-7; cdr3_aa: CASSLRDRVSYEQYF; cdr3_nt: TGTGCCAGCAGTTTACGGGACAGGGTTAGCTACGAGCAGTACTTC
v_call: TRBV27; cdr3_length: 13; d_call: TRBD1; clone_size: -; j_call: TRBJ1-5; cdr3_aa: CASSRQGDQPQHF; cdr3_nt: TGTGCCAGCAGTCGACAGGGGGACCAGCCCCAGCATTTT
v_call: TRBV27; cdr3_length: 12; d_call: -; clone_size: few; j_call: TRBJ2-1; cdr3_aa: CASSSTRSEQFF; cdr3_nt: TGTGCCAGCAGTTCGACTCGGAGTGAGCAGTTCTTC
v_call: TRBV7-2; cdr3_length: 14; d_call: TRBD1; clone_size: -; j_call: TRBJ2-2; cdr3_aa: CASSGQGGTGELFF; cdr3_nt: TGTGCCAGCAGCGGACAGGGAGGCACCGGGGAGCTGTTTTTT
v_call: TRBV11-3; cdr3_length: 15; d_call: TRBD2; clone_size: -; j_call: TRBJ2-1; cdr3_aa: CASSTSGGYRNEQFF; cdr3_nt: TGTGCCAGCAGTACTAGCGGGGGGTATCGGAATGAGCAGTTCTTC
v_call: TRBV6-1; cdr3_length: 15; d_call: -; clone_size: -; j_call: TRBJ1-5; cdr3_aa: CASSDWTVSNQPQHF; cdr3_nt: TGTGCCAGCAGTGATTGGACAGTTAGCAATCAGCCCCAGCATTTT
v_call: TRBV6-5; cdr3_length: 15; d_call: -; clone_size: -; j_call: TRBJ1-3; cdr3_aa: CASSYGGEPGNTIYF; cdr3_nt: TGTGCCAGCAGTTATGGAGGGGAGCCCGGAAACACCATATATTTT
v_call: TRBV10-3; cdr3_length: 13; d_call: TRBD1; clone_size: -; j_call: TRBJ2-5; cdr3_aa: CAISEQGAETQYF; cdr3_nt: TGTGCCATCAGTGAACAGGGGGCGGAGACCCAGTACTTC
v_call: TRBV2; cdr3_length: 13; d_call: -; clone_size: -; j_call: TRBJ1-2; cdr3_aa: CASRQGRGYGYTF; cdr3_nt: TGTGCCAGCAGACAGGGACGCGGCTATGGCTACACCTTC
v_call: TRBV19; cdr3_length: 14; d_call: TRBD1; clone_size: few; j_call: TRBJ1-4; cdr3_aa: CASSPWDRGEKLFF; cdr3_nt: TGTGCCAGTAGTCCCTGGGACAGGGGAGAAAAACTGTTTTTT
v_call: TRBV29-1; cdr3_length: 13; d_call: -; clone_size: -; j_call: TRBJ2-3; cdr3_aa: CSVPEYDRNTQYF; cdr3_nt: TGCAGCGTCCCTGAATATGACAGAAACACGCAGTATTTT
v_call: TRBV9; cdr3_length: 15; d_call: TRBD2; clone_size: -; j_call: TRBJ2-1; cdr3_aa: CASSPQTSGSGEQFF; cdr3_nt: TGTGCCAGCAGCCCACAGACTAGCGGGAGCGGTGAGCAGTTCTTC
v_call: TRBV6-5; cdr3_length: 14; d_call: TRBD1; clone_size: -; j_call: TRBJ1-4; cdr3_aa: CASSRGTGSEKLFF; cdr3_nt: TGTGCCAGCAGCCGAGGGACAGGGAGCGAAAAACTGTTTTTT
v_call: TRBV7-2; cdr3_length: 16; d_call: -; clone_size: few; j_call: TRBJ1-2; cdr3_aa: CASSLQGGGFNYGYTF; cdr3_nt: TGTGCCAGCAGCTTACAGGGCGGGGGGTTTAACTATGGCTACACCTTC
v_call: TRBV5-1; cdr3_length: 15; d_call: TRBD1; clone_size: -; j_call: TRBJ1-5; cdr3_aa: CASSTGGGSNQPQHF; cdr3_nt: TGCGCCAGCAGTACAGGGGGCGGGAGCAATCAGCCCCAGCATTTT
v_call: TRBV5-1; cdr3_length: 14; d_call: -; clone_size: -; j_call: TRBJ1-4; cdr3_aa: CASSDQVAGEKLFF; cdr3_nt: TGCGCCAGCAGCGACCAGGTTGCGGGCGAAAAACTGTTTTTT
v_call: TRBV10-3; cdr3_length: 15; d_call: TRBD1; clone_size: -; j_call: TRBJ2-3; cdr3_aa: CAISAGRQGSDTQYF; cdr3_nt: TGTGCCATCAGTGCCGGGAGACAGGGGAGTGATACGCAGTATTTT
v_call: TRBV6-5; cdr3_length: 13; d_call: -; clone_size: -; j_call: TRBJ1-2; cdr3_aa: CASSPTKTYGYTF; cdr3_nt: TGTGCCAGCAGTCCTACTAAAACCTATGGCTACACCTTC
v_call: TRBV25-1; cdr3_length: 13; d_call: -; clone_size: -; j_call: TRBJ1-4; cdr3_aa: CASSELGHEKLFF; cdr3_nt: TGTGCCAGCAGTGAATTGGGGCATGAAAAACTGTTTTTT
v_call: TRBV27; cdr3_length: 16; d_call: TRBD1; clone_size: -; j_call: TRBJ1-5; cdr3_aa: CASSMTGGGSNQPQHF; cdr3_nt: TGTGCCAGCAGCATGACAGGGGGAGGGAGCAATCAGCCCCAGCATTTT
v_call: TRBV7-6; cdr3_length: 15; d_call: -; clone_size: few; j_call: TRBJ2-2; cdr3_aa: CASSLTGSKNGELFF; cdr3_nt: TGTGCCAGCAGCTTAACGGGGAGCAAGAACGGGGAGCTGTTTTTT
v_call: TRBV19; cdr3_length: 14; d_call: TRBD1; clone_size: few; j_call: TRBJ1-2; cdr3_aa: CASSMLDRAYGYTF; cdr3_nt: TGTGCCAGTAGTATGCTTGACAGGGCTTATGGCTACACCTTC
v_call: TRBV5-4; cdr3_length: 17; d_call: -; clone_size: few; j_call: TRBJ2-2; cdr3_aa: CASSFLRGAGPSGELFF; cdr3_nt: TGTGCCAGCAGCTTCCTTCGGGGGGCCGGGCCCTCTGGGGAGCTGTTTTTT
v_call: TRBV10-1; cdr3_length: 15; d_call: -; clone_size: -; j_call: TRBJ2-2; cdr3_aa: CASSDPGTYTGELFF; cdr3_nt: TGCGCCAGCAGTGACCCCGGGACTTATACCGGGGAGCTGTTTTTT
v_call: TRBV2; cdr3_length: 15; d_call: -; clone_size: -; j_call: TRBJ1-1; cdr3_aa: CASSAQVGAGTEAFF; cdr3_nt: TGTGCCAGCAGTGCCCAAGTAGGGGCAGGGACTGAAGCTTTCTTT
v_call: TRBV5-1; cdr3_length: 16; d_call: TRBD1; clone_size: -; j_call: TRBJ2-1; cdr3_aa: CASSVTPGQGWNEQFF; cdr3_nt: TGCGCCAGCAGCGTAACCCCGGGACAGGGGTGGAATGAGCAGTTCTTC